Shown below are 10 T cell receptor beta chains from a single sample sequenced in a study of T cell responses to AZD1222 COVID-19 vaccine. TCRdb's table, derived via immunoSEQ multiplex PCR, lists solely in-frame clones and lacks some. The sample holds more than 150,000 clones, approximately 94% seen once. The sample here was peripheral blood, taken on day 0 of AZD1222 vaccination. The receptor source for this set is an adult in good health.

CDR3 DNA sequence: TGTGCCAGCAGCGACGGAGAAGGGGATACGCAGTATTTT. Its protein product is CASSDGEGDTQYF. This rearrangement joins TRBV6-5 to TRBJ2-3; D gene unclear. Germline V gives CDR1 MNHEY, CDR2 SVGAGI. The ends were cut back, 6 bases at V and 6 bases at J, with 13 bases in the middle. The CDR3 extends over 13 amino acids.

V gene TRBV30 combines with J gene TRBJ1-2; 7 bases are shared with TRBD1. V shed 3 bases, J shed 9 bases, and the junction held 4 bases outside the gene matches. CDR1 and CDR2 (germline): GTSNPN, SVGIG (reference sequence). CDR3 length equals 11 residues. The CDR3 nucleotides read TGTGCCTGGAGCCGGGACAGCCGCTACACCTTC. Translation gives CAWSRDSRYTF.

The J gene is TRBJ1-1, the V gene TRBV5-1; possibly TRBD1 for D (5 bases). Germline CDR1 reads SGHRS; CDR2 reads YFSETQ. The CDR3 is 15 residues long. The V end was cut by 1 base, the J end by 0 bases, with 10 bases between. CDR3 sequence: CASSLTGRMNTEAFF. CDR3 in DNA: TGCGCCAGCAGCTTGACGGGACGTATGAACACTGAAGCTTTCTTT.

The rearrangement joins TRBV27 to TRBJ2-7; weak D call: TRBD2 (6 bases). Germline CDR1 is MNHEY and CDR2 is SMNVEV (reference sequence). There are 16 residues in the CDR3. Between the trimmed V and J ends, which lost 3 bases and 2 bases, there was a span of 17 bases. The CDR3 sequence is CASSFVRGTSPYEQYF. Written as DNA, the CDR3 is TGTGCCAGCAGTTTCGTCCGCGGGACCTCCCCCTACGAGCAGTACTTC.

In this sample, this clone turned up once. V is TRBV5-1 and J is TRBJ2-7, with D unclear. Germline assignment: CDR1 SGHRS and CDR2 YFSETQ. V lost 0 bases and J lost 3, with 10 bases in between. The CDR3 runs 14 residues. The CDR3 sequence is CASSLDGTRYEQYF. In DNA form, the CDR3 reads TGCGCCAGCAGCTTGGATGGTACGCGCTACGAGCAGTACTTC.

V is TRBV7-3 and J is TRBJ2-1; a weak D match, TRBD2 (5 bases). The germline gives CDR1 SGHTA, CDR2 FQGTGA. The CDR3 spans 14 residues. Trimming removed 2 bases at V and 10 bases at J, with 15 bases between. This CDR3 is CASSLGGQTQEQFF. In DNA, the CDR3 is TGTGCCAGCAGCTTAGGAGGTCAGACTCAGGAGCAGTTCTTC.

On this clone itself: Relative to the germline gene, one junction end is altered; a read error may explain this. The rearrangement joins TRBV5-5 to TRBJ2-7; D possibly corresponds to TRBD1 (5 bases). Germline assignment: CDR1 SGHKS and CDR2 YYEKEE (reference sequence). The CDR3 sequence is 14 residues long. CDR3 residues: CASSQGGEGAAVDF. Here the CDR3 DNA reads TGTGCCAGCAGTCAAGGCGGAGAAGGGGCTGCCGTGGACTTC.

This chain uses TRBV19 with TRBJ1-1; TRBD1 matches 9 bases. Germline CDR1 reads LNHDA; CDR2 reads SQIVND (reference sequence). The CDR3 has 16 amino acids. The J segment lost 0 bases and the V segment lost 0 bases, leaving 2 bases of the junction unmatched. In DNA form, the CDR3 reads TGTGCCAGTAGTATAGACTGGACAGGGGTGAACACTGAAGCTTTCTTT. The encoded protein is CASSIDWTGVNTEAFF.

The CDR3 is CASSTSGTGFYEQYF. DNA for the CDR3: TGTGCCAGCAGCACTAGTGGGACAGGGTTCTACGAGCAGTACTTC. This rearrangement joins TRBV13 to TRBJ2-7; 9 bases match TRBD1. The V segment lost 5 bases and the J segment 3 bases; nucleotides outside the gene matches: 8. The CDR3 is made up of 15 amino acids. Germline V gene data show CDR1 as PRHDT and CDR2 as FYEKMQ (reference sequence). Together with reference TRBV13 and TRBJ2-7, the CDR3 gives the full variable domain: AAGVIQSPRHLIKEKRETATLKCYPIPRHDTVYWYQQGPGQDPQFLISFYEKMQSDKGSIPDRFSAQQFSDYHSELNMSSLELGDSALYFCASSTSGTGFYEQYFGPGTRLTVT.

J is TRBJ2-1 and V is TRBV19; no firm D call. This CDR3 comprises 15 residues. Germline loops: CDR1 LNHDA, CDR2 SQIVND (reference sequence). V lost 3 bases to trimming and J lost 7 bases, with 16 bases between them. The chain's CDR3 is CASSIQSLVRNEQFF. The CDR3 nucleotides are TGTGCCAGTAGTATTCAAAGCCTGGTTCGGAATGAGCAGTTCTTC.